The T cell receptor (beta chain) under discussion was sequenced for a study of blood T cell repertoires in COVID-19. In the original processing: How many nucleated cells were present was estimated from reference gene primer amplification. The assay was immunoSEQ multiplex PCR, and TCRdb's table has in-frame clones only and misses some. That table is the source of V, J and clone size, and D and trimming were worked out from the DNA. The sample lists just over 250,000 clones; 91% were seen once. This sequence was found in a person under 30 with COVID-19, enrolled during active disease. Sequencing was performed on peripheral blood.

CDR3 nucleotides: TGTGCCAGCAGCCAAAGGGGGGGCTATGAGCAGTTCTTC. This codes for CASSQRGGYEQFF. The genes are TRBV3-1 (or the pseudogene TRBV3-2) and TRBJ2-1; TRBD2 might be the D (7 bases). This CDR3 region has 13 residues. V dropped 2 bases and J dropped 8 bases, with 10 bases sitting between them. CDR1 is LGHDT and CDR2 is YNNKEL in the germline V gene (reference sequence).